Shown below are 26 T cell receptor beta chains from a single sample sequenced in a study of human T cells and chemical hapten exposure. TCRdb used MiXCR to reprocess the RACE reads, holding one entry per CDR3 protein. The data hold tens of thousands of distinct CDR3 sequences, with roughly 9.6% observed a single time. Regarding time point: patch test 2, 6 weeks after DPC sensitization. As for treatment: therapeutic diphenylcyclopropenone sensitization with weekly scalp DPC. The sequencing here drew on whole blood, taken in connection with sensitization to the hapten diphenylcyclopropenone (DPC). These receptors all stem from a man aged 40-55 years with alopecia areata. Some clones in this sample may be carry-over from other donors' samples.

V gene TRBV30 combines with J gene TRBJ1-2; D is undetermined. The V end was cut by 4 bases, the J end by 4 bases, with 10 bases between. This CDR3 has 12 residues. CDR1 and CDR2 from the germline V gene are GTSNPN and SVGIG (reference sequence). DNA for the CDR3: TGTGCCTGGACTACGGACGTCTATGGCTACACCTTC. Amino acid sequence: CAWTTDVYGYTF. Drawing the rest from reference TRBV30 and TRBJ1-2, the complete variable domain is SQTIHQWPATLVQPVGSPLSLECTVEGTSNPNLYWYRQAAGRGLQLLFYSVGIGQISSEVPQNLSASRPQDRQFILSSKKLLLSDSGFYLCAWTTDVYGYTFGSGTRLTVV.

This clonotype was detected only a few times. CDR3 DNA: TGTGCCATATTGGGGACAGAAAACAATGAGCAGTTCTTC. It is translated as CAILGTENNEQFF. This sequence joins TRBV10-3 and TRBJ2-1; 7 nucleotides agree with TRBD1. The junction had 7 bases not matched to a gene; V was cut back by 9 bases and J by 5 bases. CDR3 size: 13 residues. CDR1 ENHRY and CDR2 SYGVKD come from the germline V gene.

The chain uses TRBV7-9 and TRBJ2-1, with 9 bases fitting TRBD2. The CDR3 runs 16 residues. Germline V gene sequence: CDR1 SEHNR, CDR2 FQNEAQ (reference sequence). V lost 2 bases and J lost 5; bases outside the gene matches: 7. CDR3 sequence: CASSLSLRLADNEQFF. CDR3 coding DNA: TGTGCCAGCAGCTTAAGTTTAAGACTAGCGGACAATGAGCAGTTCTTC.

This clonotype was observed a handful of times. V usage is TRBV19 and J usage is TRBJ2-6, with D uncertain. This CDR3 is built from 17 residues. CDR1 and CDR2 (germline): LNHDA, SQIVND (reference sequence). The ends were cut back, 5 bases at V and 2 bases at J, with 16 bases in the middle. CDR3 amino acids: CASSFQASFTGANVLTF. DNA for the CDR3: TGTGCCAGTAGTTTCCAGGCCTCATTCACTGGGGCCAACGTCCTGACTTTC.

This clonotype was seen only a few times. The chain links TRBV7-9 to TRBJ2-7; D unclear. Per the germline V gene, CDR1 is SEHNR and CDR2 is FQNEAQ (reference sequence). The CDR3 contains 13 residues. Trimming removed 1 base from V and 0 bases from J, with 4 bases in between. In nucleotides, the CDR3 is TGTGCCAGCAGCTTAGAGAGCTCCTACGAGCAGTACGTC. Translated: CASSLESSYEQYV.

The chain employs TRBV30 and TRBJ2-3; 7 positions agree with TRBD1. CDR3 length: 13 residues. V lost 0 bases to trimming and J lost 10 bases; unmatched junction nucleotides: 7. The germline V gene encodes CDR1 GTSNPN and CDR2 SVGIG (reference sequence). This CDR3 reads CAWSVTGVDSQYF. CDR3 DNA: TGTGCCTGGAGTGTAACAGGGGTTGATTCGCAGTATTTT.

This clonotype was recorded at least ten times. The rearrangement uses TRBV24-1 and TRBJ2-5, with 11 bases aligning to TRBD2. This CDR3 has 13 residues. With 9 bases clipped from V and 5 bases from J, the junction kept 4 bases outside the gene matches. Germline CDR1 and CDR2: KGHDR and SFDVKD. CDR3 sequence (DNA): TGTGCCACCGGGACTAGCGGTACCGAGACCCAGTACTTC. Its translation: CATGTSGTETQYF.

This rearrangement joins TRBV7-2 to TRBJ2-5; D call uncertain. CDR1 SGHTA and CDR2 FQGNSA come from the germline V gene. Trimming cost V 5 bases and J 1 base, with 8 bases left between them. The CDR3 extends over 13 amino acids. The CDR3 loop is CASSPLAQETQYF. The CDR3 nucleotides read TGTGCCAGCAGCCCTTTGGCCCAAGAGACCCAGTACTTC. The variable domain in full, with the rest retrieved from reference TRBV7-2 and TRBJ2-5, is GAGVSQSPSNKVTEKGKDVELRCDPISGHTALYWYRQSLGQGLEFLIYFQGNSAPDKSGLPSDRFSAERTGGSVSTLTIQRTQQEDSAVYLCASSPLAQETQYFGPGTRLLVL.

This clonotype has at least ten counts. CDR3 amino acids: CASSPQGTGYEQYF. CDR3 nucleotide sequence: TGTGCCAGCTCACCACAGGGTACCGGGTACGAGCAGTACTTC. The chain combines TRBV18 with TRBJ2-7; D gene ambiguous. This CDR3 spans 14 amino acids. Germline V CDR1 and CDR2: KGHSH, LQKENI. V was clipped by 1 base and J by 4 bases, with 11 bases between them.

The chain links TRBV19 to TRBJ2-2; 7 bases are a match to TRBD2. V trimming: 4 bases; J trimming: 0 bases; junction bases outside the gene matches: 2. The germline CDR1 and CDR2 sequences are LNHDA and SQIVND (reference sequence). The CDR3 spans 15 residues. The CDR3 nucleotides read TGTGCCAGTAGTAAAGCGGGGACGAACACCGGGGAGCTGTTTTTT. Residues: CASSKAGTNTGELFF. Full variable domain (rest looked up from reference TRBV19 and TRBJ2-2): DGGITQSPKYLFRKEGQNVTLSCEQNLNHDAMYWYRQDPGQGLRLIYYSQIVNDFQKGDIAEGYSVSREKKESFPLTVTSAQKNPTAFYLCASSKAGTNTGELFFGEGSRLTVL.

V usage is TRBV29-1 and J usage is TRBJ1-1, with 10 bases lining up with TRBD1. This CDR3 comprises 14 residues. The V segment lost 8 bases and the J segment 7 bases; nucleotides outside the gene matches: 13. Germline lookup yields CDR1 SQVTM and CDR2 ANQGSEA. The CDR3 loop reads CSFRTGGRSGEAFF. CDR3 DNA: TGCAGCTTCCGGACAGGGGGGCGTTCTGGTGAAGCTTTCTTT.

This clonotype was detected a few times. The rearrangement uses TRBV12-3 or TRBV12-4 and TRBJ2-1, with a weak D call TRBD2 (7 bases). This CDR3 contains 12 residues. The V end was cut by 11 bases, the J end by 9 bases, with 17 bases between. In nucleotides, the CDR3 is TGTGCCCTCAGTTGGGGGGGGCTTGAGCAGTTCTTC. This translates into CALSWGGLEQFF.

The chain couples TRBV5-4 to TRBJ2-3; D uncertain. Trimming removed 4 bases at V and 4 bases at J, with 13 bases between. Germline-derived CDR1 and CDR2 are SGHNT and YYREEE (reference sequence). This CDR3 is built from 14 residues. The CDR3 protein is CASSHSSVPDTQYF. The CDR3 coding sequence is TGTGCCAGCAGCCACAGTTCCGTCCCAGATACGCAGTATTTT.

This clonotype was seen at least ten times. This chain uses TRBV28 with TRBJ1-5; perhaps TRBD1 as D (6 bases). The germline V gene has CDR1 MDHEN and CDR2 SYDVKM. The CDR3 length is 14 residues. V lost 3 bases and J lost 9, with 15 bases in between. The DNA for the CDR3 is TGTGCCAGCAGTTTTATCGGCAGGGGCGGGCCCCAGCATTTT. Protein: CASSFIGRGGPQHF.

V and J are TRBV4-3 and TRBJ2-2, with D uncertain. V lost 1 base and J lost 1, with 10 bases in between. Germline V gene lookup returns CDR1 LGHNA and CDR2 YSLEER. CDR3 length: 16 residues. The CDR3 DNA sequence: TGCGCCAGCAGCCAAGCTGGCTACGTGAACACCGGGGAGCTGTTTTTT. Translation: CASSQAGYVNTGELFF.

A few counts support this clonotype. This sequence joins TRBV28 and TRBJ2-2, with TRBD2 identical over 10 bases. Trimming cost V 5 bases and J 1 base; bases outside gene matches: 7. Germline V gives CDR1 MDHEN, CDR2 SYDVKM. This CDR3 contains 17 residues. This chain's CDR3 is CASSSSGRTLNTGELFF. Here the CDR3 DNA reads TGTGCCAGCAGTAGTAGCGGGAGGACCTTGAACACCGGGGAGCTGTTTTTT.

This clonotype was counted between two and nine times. The rearrangement uses TRBV27 and TRBJ2-3; D is unresolved. CDR3 size: 13 residues. CDR1 and CDR2 (germline): MNHEY, SMNVEV (reference sequence). V was shortened by 4 bases and J by 4 bases, with 9 bases between the two germline ends. The chain's CDR3 is CASSSNRADTQYF. The CDR3 coding sequence is TGTGCCAGCAGTTCCAATCGGGCAGATACGCAGTATTTT.

The chain carries TRBV7-2 and TRBJ2-1; 9 nucleotides align to TRBD1. CDR1 SGHTA and CDR2 FQGNSA come from the germline V gene. The junction had 7 bases not matched to a gene; V was cut back by 4 bases and J by 3 bases. The CDR3 is 16 amino acids. In DNA form, the CDR3 reads TGTGCCAGCAGCTCCGGTCCGGGACAGGGCTACAATGAGCAGTTCTTC. Residues: CASSSGPGQGYNEQFF. The whole variable domain, filled in from reference TRBV7-2 and TRBJ2-1, reads GAGVSQSPSNKVTEKGKDVELRCDPISGHTALYWYRQSLGQGLEFLIYFQGNSAPDKSGLPSDRFSAERTGGSVSTLTIQRTQQEDSAVYLCASSSGPGQGYNEQFFGPGTRLTVL.

This clonotype was detected only a few times. A much larger clonotype is one base distant, so this may be a read error. The chain is built from TRBV5-6 and TRBJ1-3, with 8 bases aligning to TRBD1. The CDR3 is 17 residues long. V lost 4 bases to trimming and J lost 0 bases; unmatched junction nucleotides: 9. Germline V CDR1 and CDR2: SGHDT, YYEEEE. The CDR3 coding sequence is TGTGCCAGCAGCCGGTCCAGGGGGCAGTCCTCTGGAAACACCATATATTTT. Its translation: CASSRSRGQSSGNTIYF.

This clonotype occurred a few times. The genes are TRBV6-1 and TRBJ2-7; the match to TRBD1 covers 8 bases. The ends lost 8 bases at V and 6 bases at J; junction bases unmatched: 9. This CDR3 has 13 residues. The germline V gene encodes CDR1 MNHNS and CDR2 SASEGT. This CDR3 is CASFGQGVGEQYF. CDR3 bases: TGTGCCAGCTTTGGACAGGGAGTGGGCGAGCAGTACTTC.

This clonotype was seen a few times. CDR3: CASSQASASTDTQYF. The CDR3 DNA follows: TGTGCCAGCAGCCAAGCTAGCGCCTCCACAGATACGCAGTATTTT. The chain joins TRBV14 to TRBJ2-3, with a tentative D call TRBD2 (6 bases). CDR1 SGHDN and CDR2 FVKESK come from the germline V gene. This CDR3 contains 15 residues. Trimming cost V 1 base and J 2 bases, with 10 bases left between them.

This clonotype turned up a few times. The chain combines TRBV7-9 with TRBJ2-3; the match to TRBD2 covers 9 bases. The CDR3 has 16 amino acids. Germline V CDR1 and CDR2: SEHNR, FQNEAQ (reference sequence). Trimming at V came to 4 bases and at J to 0 bases, leaving 5 bases not matched to a gene. The CDR3 sequence: CASSSWTSVSTDTQYF. The CDR3 bases are TGTGCCAGCAGCTCCTGGACTAGCGTCAGCACAGATACGCAGTATTTT.

The chain joins TRBV18 to TRBJ2-7, with 8 bases that match TRBD2. Germline CDR1 and CDR2: KGHSH and LQKENI. The CDR3 covers 14 residues. J gave up 7 bases and V 3 bases, and 8 bases lay outside the gene matches. CDR3 nucleotide sequence: TGTGCCAGCTCACCCGGTCGGACTAGCTGGGAGCAGTACTTC. Translation gives CASSPGRTSWEQYF.

This clonotype has just a few counts. V and J are TRBV7-9 and TRBJ2-5, with 12 positions matching TRBD2. Germline trimming cut 3 bases from V and 1 base from J; bases unmatched to any gene: 6. CDR3 length equals 17 residues. CDR1 is SEHNR and CDR2 is FQNEAQ in the germline V gene (reference sequence). Here the CDR3 reads CASSLTSGRSLQETQYF. The DNA for the CDR3 is TGTGCCAGCAGCTTGACTAGCGGGAGATCTCTCCAAGAGACCCAGTACTTC. The complete variable domain, with remaining parts taken from reference TRBV7-9 and TRBJ2-5, reads DTGVSQNPRHKITKRGQNVTFRCDPISEHNRLYWYRQTLGQGPEFLTYFQNEAQLEKSRLLSDRFSAERPKGSFSTLEIQRTEQGDSAMYLCASSLTSGRSLQETQYFGPGTRLLVL.

There are many counts of this clonotype. The rearrangement joins TRBV11-2 to TRBJ2-1, with 8 bases identical to TRBD1. Trimming removed 5 bases from V and 6 bases from J; junction bases left unmatched: 6. Per the germline V gene, CDR1 is SGHAT and CDR2 is FQNNGV. The length of the CDR3 is 14 residues. The CDR3 DNA sequence: TGTGCCAGCAGCCAAGACAGGGGAACCAATGAGCAGTTCTTC. As protein: CASSQDRGTNEQFF.

This rearrangement joins TRBV29-1 to TRBJ2-1, with TRBD2 matching 7 bases. V was clipped by 1 base and J by 7 bases; unmatched bases: 4. This CDR3 comprises 13 residues. CDR1 is SQVTM, CDR2 ANQGSEA, per germline. The chain's CDR3 is CSVEGWEGNEQFF. The CDR3 coding sequence is TGCAGCGTTGAAGGGTGGGAGGGAAATGAGCAGTTCTTC.